This TCR beta chain is drawn from a study of blood T cell repertoires in COVID-19. Study-wide background: Sites across the United States, Italy and Spain contributed samples from acute and convalescent COVID-19. PBMCs, B-cell-depleted T cells, or T cells provided the cDNA or gDNA that made up the material.

Under the authors' procedure: The authors estimated nucleated cell counts from reference gene primer amplification. The protocol was immunoSEQ multiplex PCR, while the TCRdb copy is restricted to in-frame clones and leaves out a portion. For V, J and clone size, that table is used; D and trimming come from the DNA. The sample lists about 230,000 clones, more than 65% occurring once. V gave up 7 bases and J gave up 5 bases, with 14 bases separating them. This CDR3 has 13 amino acids. Germline CDR1 is MNHEY and CDR2 is SVGAGI. This chain uses TRBV6-5 with TRBJ1-1, with TRBD1 as a possible D gene (5 bases). The sample was peripheral blood. This TCR came from an elderly woman with acute or convalescent COVID-19. The CDR3 DNA follows: TGTGCCAGCATTCGGGGGGAGGGGACTGAAGCTTTCTTT. Its protein is CASIRGEGTEAFF.